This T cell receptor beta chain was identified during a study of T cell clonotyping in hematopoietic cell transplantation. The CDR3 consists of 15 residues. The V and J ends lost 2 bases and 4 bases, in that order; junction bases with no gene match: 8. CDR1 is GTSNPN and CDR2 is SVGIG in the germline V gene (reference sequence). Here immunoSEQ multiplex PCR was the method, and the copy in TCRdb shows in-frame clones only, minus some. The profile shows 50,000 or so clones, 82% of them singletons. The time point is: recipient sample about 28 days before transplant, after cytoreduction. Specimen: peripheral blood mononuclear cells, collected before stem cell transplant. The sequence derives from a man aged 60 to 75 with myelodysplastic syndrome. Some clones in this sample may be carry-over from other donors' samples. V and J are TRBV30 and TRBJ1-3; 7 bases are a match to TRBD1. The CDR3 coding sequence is TGTGCCTGGAGTCCAGGGGGAGGTGGAGGAAACACCATATATTTT. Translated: CAWSPGGGGGNTIYF.